The rows below give T cell receptor beta chains drawn from one sample of a study of shared clonotypes between healthy human individuals. Repertoires were generated with immunoSEQ multiplex PCR, while TCRdb's copy carries only in-frame clones and drops some. The table records 2 million to 3 million clones, more than 85% of them present only once. Input material: naive CD4+ T cells from PBMCs. The receptor source for this set is a man in his late teens or twenties in good health. Some clones in this sample may be carry-over from other donors' samples. Each CDR3 is given with its conserved first and last residue. Fields, in order: V gene, J gene, D gene, CDR3 protein. The D gene is left open where the match is weak.

TRBV29-1	TRBJ1-5	NA	CSVQGQGEQPQHF
TRBV7-9	TRBJ1-1	NA	CASSFLWAGSNTEAFF
TRBV19	TRBJ1-1	TRBD1	CASSIPGQGARAFF
TRBV7-2	TRBJ1-1	NA	CASSLTPTLAGGTEAFF
TRBV28	TRBJ2-7	NA	CASSPPGGSPYEQYF
TRBV11-2	TRBJ1-5	TRBD1	CASSPTGVGQPQHF
TRBV6-5	TRBJ1-4	NA	CASSTPGRSGEKLFF
TRBV5-1	TRBJ2-7	NA	CASGEGAREQYF
TRBV7-9	TRBJ2-5	NA	CASRRDEETQYF
TRBV5-1	TRBJ2-3	NA	CASSLTGEPDTQYF
TRBV5-1	TRBJ1-2	TRBD1	CASSAGQGASNYGYTF
TRBV5-6	TRBJ2-4	NA	CASSLGLEGIQYF
TRBV30	TRBJ2-1	NA	CAWSVQLARSNEQFF
TRBV30	TRBJ1-5	NA	CAWTRTSNQPQHF
TRBV7-9	TRBJ2-2	TRBD1	CASSLEGQGAFTGELFF
TRBV19	TRBJ2-3	NA	CASSIGDTQYF
TRBV11-3	TRBJ2-3	NA	CASSLNRGRGSTDTQYF
TRBV19	TRBJ2-3	NA	CASRYKQATDTQYF
TRBV7-2	TRBJ2-2	NA	CASSLEGVVGELFF
TRBV28	TRBJ2-7	TRBD1	CASSLSQGAREQYF
TRBV28	TRBJ1-1	NA	CASSLDRPNTEAFF
TRBV7-3	TRBJ2-2	NA	CASSEETGANTGELFF
TRBV5-1	TRBJ2-7	NA	CASSFQISYEQYF
TRBV28	TRBJ1-5	NA	CASRSWSNQPQHF
TRBV7-2	TRBJ2-5	TRBD2	CASSLSGLAGGPKRPQYF
TRBV7-9	TRBJ1-1	NA	CASSPGGEAFF
TRBV15	TRBJ2-3	NA	CATSGFADTQYF
TRBV2	TRBJ2-5	NA	CASSPGLQETQYF
TRBV9	TRBJ1-2	NA	CASSVGGVVRGYTF
TRBV28	TRBJ2-3	NA	CASTLGSSLDTQYF
TRBV2	TRBJ2-1	TRBD2	CASSGLAGVVNEQFF
TRBV18	TRBJ1-1	NA	CASSPDGLSRATEAFF
TRBV5-6	TRBJ1-2	TRBD1	CASSPRQGKRGYTF
TRBV9	TRBJ2-3	NA	CASGLAPWGTDTQYF
TRBV7-6	TRBJ1-5	NA	CASSLAPLSQPQHF
TRBV2	TRBJ2-5	NA	CASRLAETQYF
TRBV28	TRBJ2-7	NA	CASSLLSGAGDDYEQYF
TRBV7-9	TRBJ2-1	TRBD2	CASSSGLAGDNEQFF
TRBV20-1	TRBJ1-1	NA	CSAWANTEAFF
TRBV4-1	TRBJ2-3	TRBD2	CASSQGDYVFTDTQYF
TRBV5-1	TRBJ2-3	NA	CASSLGSVSIDTQYF
TRBV28	TRBJ1-1	NA	CASSMDRVLGTEAFF
TRBV6-1	TRBJ2-7	TRBD1	CASIEQTGTHYEQYF
TRBV5-5	TRBJ2-3	NA	CASSPPPSSGADTQYF
TRBV11-2	TRBJ2-7	TRBD2	CASSPLASTYEQYF
TRBV27	TRBJ2-2	TRBD2	CASRNLAGVGTGELFF
TRBV4-2	TRBJ2-7	TRBD2	CASSLGTSGSSYEQYF
TRBV28	TRBJ2-2	TRBD2	CASSPGGSRAGELFF
TRBV9	TRBJ1-1	NA	CASSVHRGTEAFF
TRBV7-9	TRBJ2-7	NA	CASSLVAPEQYF
TRBV19	TRBJ2-7	NA	CASSLLVGPYEQYF
TRBV7-2	TRBJ1-2	NA	CASSLGSRANYGYTF
TRBV15	TRBJ2-7	NA	CATSRDFGETYEQYF
TRBV5-4	TRBJ2-2	TRBD2	CASSRTSETGELFF
TRBV11-2	TRBJ2-7	NA	CASSSDSYEQYF
TRBV6-5	TRBJ2-7	NA	CASSPPAPPYEQYF
TRBV5-1	TRBJ2-5	NA	CASSLGQLQETQYF
TRBV5-4	TRBJ2-2	NA	CASSSIDSNTGELFF
TRBV9	TRBJ2-7	TRBD1	CASSVGYGTGVWEQYF
TRBV6-6	TRBJ2-7	TRBD1	CASSPGGQGAYEQYF